This T cell receptor beta chain was identified in a study of blood T cell repertoires in COVID-19. Sequencing used immunoSEQ multiplex PCR; TCRdb keeps in-frame clones, though not all of them. The repertoire holds approximately 170,000 clones, with about 89% as singletons. The CDR3 has 13 amino acids. With V trimmed by 5 bases and J by 4 bases, 7 bases remained unmatched. Germline V CDR1 and CDR2: SQVTM, ANQGSEA. Clinical histories supplied by participants themselves formed the basis of cohort assignment. Recovery meant two consecutive negative NP/OP PCR tests, professional clearance, or resolved symptoms.

The source of this sequence is a woman aged 18-29 years who had recovered from COVID-19. Sequencing used PBMCs or T cells enriched from blood (not recorded which). The chain links TRBV29-1 to TRBJ2-7; 8 positions agree with TRBD2. This chain's CDR3 is CSVKAGDPYEQYF. Written as DNA, the CDR3 is TGCAGCGTTAAAGCGGGAGACCCGTACGAGCAGTACTTC.